This TCR beta chain was identified in a study of blood T cell repertoires in COVID-19. The assay was immunoSEQ multiplex PCR, and TCRdb's table has in-frame clones only and misses some. The sample records roughly 340,000 clones, more than 70% being singletons. This clone was seen only once. The study assigned cohorts using participant-reported clinical history. Germline CDR1 reads SQVTM; CDR2 reads ANQGSEA. Trimming removed 4 bases from V and 2 bases from J; junction bases left unmatched: 5. This CDR3 comprises 14 residues. This chain uses TRBV29-1 with TRBJ2-5, with TRBD1 matching over 9 bases. The origin of this receptor is a man in his forties in a cohort exposed to, infected with or recovered from COVID-19 (not recorded which). The sequenced material came from PBMCs or T cells enriched from blood (not recorded which). The CDR3 is CSVAPGTGQETQYF. The CDR3, as DNA: TGCAGCGTTGCCCCGGGGACAGGGCAAGAGACCCAGTACTTC.